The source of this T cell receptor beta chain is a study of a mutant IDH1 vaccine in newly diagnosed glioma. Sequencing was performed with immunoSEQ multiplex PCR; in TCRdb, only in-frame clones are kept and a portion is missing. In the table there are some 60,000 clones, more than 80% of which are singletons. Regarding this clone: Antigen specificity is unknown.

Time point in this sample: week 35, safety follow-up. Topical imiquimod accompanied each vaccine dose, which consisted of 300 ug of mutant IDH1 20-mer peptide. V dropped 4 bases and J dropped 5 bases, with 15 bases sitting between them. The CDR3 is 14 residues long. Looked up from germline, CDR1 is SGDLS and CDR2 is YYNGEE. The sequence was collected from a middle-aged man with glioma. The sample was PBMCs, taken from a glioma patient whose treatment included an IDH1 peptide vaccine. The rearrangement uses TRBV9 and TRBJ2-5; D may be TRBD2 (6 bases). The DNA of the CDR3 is TGTGCCAGCAGCCCTCCTGGGGGGTGGGAGACCCAGTACTTC. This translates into CASSPPGGWETQYF.